The 31 T cell receptor beta chains below were found in one sample sequenced in a study of CD8 T cells in ankylosing spondylitis. These receptors have no known antigen. Findings and limits, study-wide: Blood from ankylosing spondylitis patients appeared to carry a characteristic eight-variant TCR beta motif.

TCRdb independently ran MiXCR on the 5' RACE reads; one entry per CDR3 protein. The sample includes some 700,000 distinct CDR3 sequences, roughly 20% of them seen just once. Material: blood, either unsorted or a sorted T cell fraction (not recorded which). These receptors originate from a male donor with ankylosing spondylitis.

V gene TRBV7-9 combines with J gene TRBJ2-5; 7 nucleotides match TRBD2. J was trimmed by 2 bases and V by 1 base; bases with no gene match: 7. Germline V gives CDR1 SEHNR, CDR2 FQNEAQ (reference sequence). CDR3 length: 16 amino acids. CDR3 in DNA: TGTGCCAGCAGCTTAGGTGTTGGGGGGGGGCAAGAGACCCAGTACTTC. This encodes CASSLGVGGGQETQYF.

This clonotype was recorded a few times. This CDR3 is CASSQGQGGEKLFF. The CDR3 DNA is TGTGCCAGCAGCCAAGGACAGGGAGGAGAAAAACTGTTTTTT. The chain links TRBV5-4 to TRBJ1-4, with 8 bases lining up with TRBD1. The CDR3 length is 14 residues. Germline trimming cut 4 bases from V and 8 bases from J; bases unmatched to any gene: 7. Germline CDR1 SGHNT, CDR2 YYREEE (reference sequence).

This clonotype was counted between two and nine times. This chain uses TRBV11-2 with TRBJ1-4; no firm D call. Trimming left V 4 bases short and J 0 bases short, with 12 bases between. The CDR3 consists of 16 residues. Germline-derived CDR1 and CDR2 are SGHAT and FQNNGV. The CDR3 region is CASSSPYPTTNEKLFF. For the CDR3, the DNA is TGTGCCAGCAGCTCCCCGTACCCTACAACTAATGAAAAACTGTTTTTT.

CDR3 loop: CSARPVEEQFF. CDR3 DNA sequence: TGCAGTGCCAGACCCGTTGAGGAGCAGTTCTTC. This chain connects TRBV20-1 to TRBJ2-1, with D hard to call. CDR1 is DFQATT, CDR2 SNEGSKA, per germline (reference sequence). The V end was cut by 6 bases, the J end by 10 bases, with 13 bases between. This CDR3 has 11 amino acids.

The rearrangement uses TRBV3-1 and TRBJ2-2; TRBD2 agrees at 9 bases. Trimming took 0 bases from V and 3 from J; bases not matched to a gene: 11. Per the germline V gene, CDR1 is LGHDT and CDR2 is YNNKEL (reference sequence). This CDR3 comprises 19 residues. The CDR3 protein is CASSQEGLAGEIYTGELFF. The CDR3 DNA follows: TGTGCCAGCAGCCAAGAGGGGTTAGCGGGAGAGATTTACACCGGGGAGCTGTTTTTT.

This clonotype was counted only a few times. The chain links TRBV5-5 to TRBJ2-1; D remains unclear. Germline V lookup: CDR1 SGHKS, CDR2 YYEKEE (reference sequence). The CDR3 covers 13 residues. The V and J ends lost 2 bases and 7 bases respectively, with 10 bases between them. The CDR3, as DNA: TGTGCCAGCAGCTTACTTATCGGAAATGAGCAGTTCTTC. Protein product: CASSLLIGNEQFF.

CDR3 in DNA: TGTGCCAGCTCACCTAGTGAGACACGGCTTACCCAAGTTACGCAGTATTTT. Protein product: CASSPSETRLTQVTQYF. The gene calls are TRBV18 and TRBJ2-3; D unresolved. With 3 bases removed from V and 8 bases from J, the gap between germline ends came to 24 bases. Germline loops: CDR1 KGHSH, CDR2 LQKENI. The CDR3 is 17 amino acids.

This chain links TRBV15 with TRBJ2-5, with D uncertain. Germline CDR1 is LNHNV and CDR2 is YYDKDF (reference sequence). There are 14 residues in the CDR3. The V end lost 1 base, the J end lost 5 bases, and 11 bases lay between the germline ends. CDR3 protein: CATSRGPPRETQYF. Written as DNA, the CDR3 is TGTGCCACCAGCAGAGGCCCCCCCAGGGAGACCCAGTACTTC.

This chain joins TRBV4-1 and TRBJ2-7; D might be TRBD2 (6 bases). V was clipped by 1 base and J by 6 bases, with 13 bases between them. Per the germline V gene, CDR1 is MGHRA and CDR2 is YSYEKL. The length of the CDR3 is 14 residues. The CDR3 reads CASSQAGEYSEQYF. DNA of the CDR3: TGCGCCAGCAGCCAAGCGGGGGAGTACTCCGAGCAGTACTTC.

In this sample, this clonotype turned up a few times. J is TRBJ1-2 and V is TRBV10-3, with TRBD1 matching over 7 bases. V lost 0 bases to trimming and J lost 4 bases; unmatched junction nucleotides: 8. The length of the CDR3 is 16 residues. CDR1 is ENHRY, CDR2 SYGVKD, per germline. The CDR3 DNA is TGTGCCATCAGTGAGTCGGGTACAGGGGATACCTATGGCTACACCTTC. Amino acids: CAISESGTGDTYGYTF.

The gene calls are TRBV28 and TRBJ2-7; TRBD1 matches 8 bases. This CDR3 has 15 residues. The trim removed 5 bases at V and 3 bases at J, leaving 9 bases unmatched. CDR1 and CDR2 (germline): MDHEN, SYDVKM. The CDR3 sequence is CASSPPWTGRYEQYF. Written as DNA, the CDR3 is TGTGCCAGCAGTCCGCCCTGGACAGGGCGCTACGAGCAGTACTTC.

Only one count was recorded for this clonotype. The chain uses TRBV11-2 and TRBJ2-7, with D unresolved. V was trimmed by 3 bases and J by 0 bases, leaving 6 bases between them. The CDR3 spans 13 residues. The V gene's germline CDR1 is SGHAT and CDR2 FQNNGV. The CDR3 DNA sequence: TGTGCCAGCAGCTTGCGCCCCTCCTACGAGCAGTACTTC. Translated: CASSLRPSYEQYF.

The J gene is TRBJ1-3, the V gene TRBV18, with unresolved D. CDR3 length equals 17 residues. The germline CDR1 and CDR2 sequences are KGHSH and LQKENI. Trimming pared 4 bases from V and 1 base from J, leaving 17 bases between. The CDR3 DNA reads as TGTGCCAGCTCACACCGCGGCGCAAACCGGTCTGGAAACACCATATATTTT. It specifies CASSHRGANRSGNTIYF.

J is TRBJ1-1 and V is TRBV7-3; a possible D gene is TRBD1 (5 bases). The germline gives CDR1 SGHTA, CDR2 FQGTGA. Trimming stripped 1 base from V and 0 bases from J, with 12 bases between. The CDR3 covers 16 residues. The CDR3 DNA reads as TGTGCCAGCAGCTTAAGAGGGCAGGGAATGAACACTGAAGCTTTCTTT. This codes for CASSLRGQGMNTEAFF.

This clonotype was counted a few times. The rearrangement uses TRBV27 and TRBJ2-7; D is perhaps TRBD2 (5 bases). The CDR3 covers 16 residues. Germline loops: CDR1 MNHEY, CDR2 SMNVEV (reference sequence). Deletions cut 7 bases from V and 4 bases from J, with 23 bases between. The CDR3 here is CASIVIGLATLYEQYF. The CDR3 coding sequence is TGTGCCAGCATTGTCATCGGTCTAGCTACTTTGTACGAGCAGTACTTC.

V usage is TRBV2 and J usage is TRBJ2-1; 8 nucleotides line up with TRBD2. V gave up 4 bases and J gave up 6 bases; unmatched junction bases: 5. Per germline, CDR1 SNHLY and CDR2 FYNNEI. The CDR3 is 14 residues long. The CDR3, as DNA: TGTGCCAGCAGTGGAGTAGCGGGATTCAATGAGCAGTTCTTC. Its translation is CASSGVAGFNEQFF. The full variable domain, rest sourced from reference TRBV2 and TRBJ2-1, is EPEVTQTPSHQVTQMGQEVILRCVPISNHLYFYWYRQILGQKVEFLVSFYNNEISEKSEIFDDQFSVERPDGSNFTLKIRSTKLEDSAMYFCASSGVAGFNEQFFGPGTRLTVL.

The chain joins TRBV7-3 to TRBJ2-5, with D possibly being TRBD1 or TRBD2 (6 bases each). This CDR3 has 15 amino acids. Germline CDR1 reads SGHTA; CDR2 reads FQGTGA. Trimming left V 4 bases short and J 5 bases short, with 17 bases between. CDR3 residues: CASSSKGGAGETQYF. CDR3 in DNA: TGTGCCAGCAGCTCTAAGGGGGGCGCGGGGGAGACCCAGTACTTC.

This clonotype appeared a few times. This rearrangement joins TRBV12-3 or TRBV12-4 to TRBJ1-5, with D perhaps matching TRBD1 (6 bases). The CDR3 is made up of 15 amino acids. The ends were cut back, 6 bases at V and 1 base at J, with 13 bases in the middle. For the CDR3, the DNA is TGTGCCAGCAGCCGGTGGGGGGCGAGCAATCAGCCCCAGCATTTT. Encoded protein: CASSRWGASNQPQHF.

The chain recombines TRBV9 with TRBJ2-1, with 8 nucleotides matching TRBD2. V lost 2 bases to trimming and J lost 2 bases; unmatched junction nucleotides: 6. Germline CDR1 reads SGDLS; CDR2 reads YYNGEE. The CDR3 has 16 amino acids. The CDR3 nucleotides read TGTGCCAGCAGCGTTAGTAGCGGGGTGGCCTACAATGAGCAGTTCTTC. The encoded protein is CASSVSSGVAYNEQFF.

This clonotype was seen only a few times. The V gene is TRBV5-1, the J gene TRBJ2-1; possible D gene TRBD1, 5 bases. Germline-derived CDR1 and CDR2 are SGHRS and YFSETQ. V was clipped by 4 bases and J by 15 bases, with 17 bases between them. The CDR3 sequence is 12 residues long. The chain's CDR3 is CASSPQDSSLFF. CDR3 DNA: TGCGCCAGCAGCCCACAAGACAGCTCGCTGTTCTTC.

In DNA, the CDR3 is TGCAGTGCCGTTGGACTAGCGGGGGGGCCAAGTCGCACAGATACGCAGTATTTT. It is translated as CSAVGLAGGPSRTDTQYF. This rearrangement joins TRBV20-1 to TRBJ2-3, with TRBD2 matching over 15 bases. Germline assignment: CDR1 DFQATT and CDR2 SNEGSKA (reference sequence). Trimming removed 6 bases from V and 1 base from J; junction bases left unmatched: 11. The CDR3 loop spans 18 amino acids.

V is TRBV29-1 and J is TRBJ2-5, with no clear D. V shed 0 bases and J shed 2 bases, with 10 bases lying between them. This CDR3 is built from 14 residues. The germline CDR1 and CDR2 sequences are SQVTM and ANQGSEA. The CDR3 sequence is CSVEDSQAQETQYF. In DNA form, the CDR3 reads TGCAGCGTTGAAGATAGCCAGGCACAAGAGACCCAGTACTTC.

The J gene is TRBJ2-1, the V gene TRBV25-1; D call uncertain. Germline values: CDR1 MGHDK, CDR2 SYGVNS. The CDR3 has 13 amino acids. Between the trimmed V and J ends, which lost 6 bases and 3 bases, there was a span of 9 bases. CDR3 protein: CASRDKSYNEQFF. CDR3 sequence (DNA): TGTGCCAGCAGAGACAAGAGCTACAATGAGCAGTTCTTC.

The chain employs TRBV2 and TRBJ2-7, with D hard to call. The ends were cut back, 6 bases at V and 3 bases at J, with 21 bases in the middle. The CDR3 runs to 16 residues. CDR1 and CDR2 (germline): SNHLY, FYNNEI. In DNA form, the CDR3 reads TGTGCCAGCAGAGCGACGGGCTCGGAAGAAAGCTACGAGCAGTACTTC. As protein: CASRATGSEESYEQYF.

The chain couples TRBV7-9 to TRBJ1-6; D may be TRBD1 (5 bases). Germline V gives CDR1 SEHNR, CDR2 FQNEAQ (reference sequence). The V end was cut by 3 bases, the J end by 9 bases, with 15 bases between. The CDR3 is made up of 15 amino acids. CDR3 bases: TGTGCCAGCAGCTTTGAGGGCAGGGTCGGTTCACCCCTCCACTTT. Protein product: CASSFEGRVGSPLHF.

The chain combines TRBV27 with TRBJ1-1, with 7 bases identical to TRBD1. Germline trimming cut 4 bases from V and 1 base from J; bases unmatched to any gene: 9. This CDR3 region has 16 residues. The germline V gene has CDR1 MNHEY and CDR2 SMNVEV (reference sequence). CDR3 in DNA: TGTGCCAGCAGTTCGCAAAACAGGGGACCGAACACTGAAGCTTTCTTT. It encodes CASSSQNRGPNTEAFF.

This clonotype turned up a few times. The rearrangement links TRBV7-6 to TRBJ2-1; D is possibly TRBD1 (6 bases). CDR1 is SGHVS, CDR2 FNYEAQ, per germline. The CDR3 totals 16 residues. The V end lost 6 bases, the J end lost 3 bases, and 18 bases lay between the germline ends. This CDR3 reads CASSYGDTNNYNEQFF. The DNA of the CDR3 is TGTGCCAGCAGTTACGGGGACACCAATAACTACAATGAGCAGTTCTTC.

The chain links TRBV3-1 to TRBJ2-2; D is uncertain. The CDR3 has 16 amino acids. Between the trimmed V and J ends, which lost 2 bases and 2 bases, there was a span of 12 bases. Germline assignment: CDR1 LGHDT and CDR2 YNNKEL (reference sequence). The CDR3 protein is CASSQIWAANTGELFF. CDR3 DNA sequence: TGTGCCAGCAGCCAAATTTGGGCAGCCAACACCGGGGAGCTGTTTTTT.

The chain is built from TRBV9 and TRBJ2-1, with D tentatively TRBD1 (5 bases). V was trimmed by 0 bases and J by 4 bases, leaving 11 bases between them. Germline assignment: CDR1 SGDLS and CDR2 YYNGEE. There are 15 residues in the CDR3. CDR3 sequence reads: CASSVGLQEYNEQFF. CDR3 nucleotides: TGTGCCAGCAGCGTAGGTCTACAGGAGTACAATGAGCAGTTCTTC.

This clonotype has just a few counts. The genes are TRBV12-3 or TRBV12-4 and TRBJ2-3; 8 bases line up with TRBD1. This CDR3 has 14 amino acids. Trimming took 6 bases from V and 2 from J; bases not matched to a gene: 4. The CDR3: CASRPGQATDTQYF. The CDR3 nucleotides are TGTGCCAGCAGACCGGGACAGGCCACAGATACGCAGTATTTT.

This clonotype turned up a few times. The rearrangement links TRBV20-1 to TRBJ2-3; D gene uncertain. Germline CDR1 is DFQATT and CDR2 is SNEGSKA (reference sequence). V gave up 3 bases and J gave up 0 bases, with 13 bases separating them. The CDR3 has 15 amino acids. CDR3 DNA: TGCAGTGCTAGGAAAGCCGGTGCTAGCACAGATACGCAGTATTTT. It specifies CSARKAGASTDTQYF.